The entry that follows covers one TCR beta chain sequence. As yet, its antigen is unknown. This specimen comes from a study of regulatory T cells in long-lasting Graves disease. HTBI primers from iRepertoire and Arm-PCR of CDR3 regions yielded the TCR beta libraries. One entry per CDR3 protein results from TCRdb running MiXCR on the multiplex PCR reads. Of about 360,000 distinct CDR3 sequences listed, around 16% are singletons. Broader study findings: The TCR repertoire of persistent Graves' patients was less diverse than that of newly diagnosed ones. The study found TRBV28, TRBJ1-2 and TRBJ2-5 favored in persistent disease. Newly diagnosed patients shared 950 to 1,000 public clonotypes; persistent patients shared approximately 2,700.

Time point denoted: newly diagnosed GD, antithyroid drugs for less than 3 months. Extracted PBMC RNA gave rise to the TCR library. The germline V gene encodes CDR1 SGDLS and CDR2 YYNGEE. Trimming removed 0 bases from V and 3 bases from J, with 9 bases in between. The CDR3 loop spans 15 amino acids. The same sample was also studied in work on T cells in Graves' hyperthyroidism and ophthalmopathy. Per that paper: The HTBI primer set was used in a first-round RT-PCR of the TCR CDR3.

The TCR originated in a woman between 18 and 30 years old with Graves disease. Material: peripheral blood mononuclear cells (PBMCs), obtained at new diagnosis, from a patient treated with antithyroid drugs. The chain joins TRBV9 to TRBJ1-4; D is possibly TRBD1 (5 bases). The CDR3 here is CASSVAQGPNEKLFF. As DNA, the CDR3 is TGTGCCAGCAGCGTAGCTCAGGGACCTAATGAAAAACTGTTTTTT. The variable domain in full, with the rest retrieved from reference TRBV9 and TRBJ1-4, is DSGVTQTPKHLITATGQRVTLRCSPRSGDLSVYWYQQSLDQGLQFLIQYYNGEERAKGNILERFSAQQFPDLHSELNLSSLELGDSALYFCASSVAQGPNEKLFFGSGTQLSVL.